One and the same sample provided the 4 T cell receptor beta chains below, sequenced in a study of shared clonotypes between healthy human individuals. The data were produced by immunoSEQ multiplex PCR, yet TCRdb's version contains in-frame clones alone and is incomplete. The sample has fewer than 1.6 million clones; approximately 98.5% are singletons. Specimen: naive CD4+ T cells sorted from blood. Subset defined: CD45RA+ positively selected. The receptors were gathered from a man between 25 and 39 years old in good health.

This chain joins TRBV13 and TRBJ2-1; 16 bases fit TRBD2. The CDR3 is made up of 17 amino acids. CDR1 is PRHDT and CDR2 is FYEKMQ in the germline V gene (reference sequence). Trimming at V came to 7 bases and at J to 7 bases, leaving 10 bases not matched to a gene. Here the CDR3 reads CASTPRGGLAGGNEQFF. The CDR3 bases are TGTGCCAGCACCCCTAGGGGGGGACTAGCGGGAGGGAATGAGCAGTTCTTC.

The genes are TRBV11-1 and TRBJ2-3; TRBD1 or TRBD2 may be the D gene (5 bases each). From germline, CDR1 is SGHAT and CDR2 FQDESV (reference sequence). V was trimmed by 3 bases and J by 2 bases, leaving 12 bases between them. This CDR3 spans 15 amino acids. The CDR3 DNA is TGTGCCAGCAGCTTTAGAACGGGGACCACAGATACGCAGTATTTT. It specifies CASSFRTGTTDTQYF.

The chain links TRBV7-9 to TRBJ1-2; no clear D. The CDR3 loop spans 14 amino acids. Trimming cost V 5 bases and J 4 bases, with 14 bases left between them. CDR1 is SEHNR, CDR2 FQNEAQ, per germline (reference sequence). CDR3 residues: CASSISSGVYGYTF. The DNA of the CDR3 is TGTGCCAGCAGCATAAGCTCCGGGGTCTATGGCTACACCTTC.

V is TRBV19 and J is TRBJ1-4; 8 positions match TRBD1. V shed 7 bases and J 2 bases; nucleotides not matched to a gene: 6. CDR1 LNHDA and CDR2 SQIVND come from the germline V gene (reference sequence). This CDR3 region has 15 residues. CDR3 coding DNA: TGTGCCAGTATGGACAGGGTTTCTACTAATGAAAAACTGTTTTTT. Encoded protein: CASMDRVSTNEKLFF.